The present TCR beta chain was sequenced within a study of PD-L1 blockade in urothelial cancer. The wider study: Blood samples contained a median 141,255 T cells.

The CDR3 is made up of 15 amino acids. V was pared by 4 bases and J by 11 bases, with 21 bases between. CDR1 is MNHEY, CDR2 SMNVEV, per germline (reference sequence). Locally advanced or metastatic urothelial carcinoma was present in patients. Measured with immunoSEQ multiplex PCR; TCRdb has only the in-frame clones, and not every one. The sample holds roughly 45,000 clones, roughly 91% seen once. This specimen was PBMCs, taken around atezolizumab (anti-PD-L1) treatment. The receptor's source is a woman aged 60 to 75 with urothelial cancer. The chain couples TRBV27 to TRBJ1-5; D is ambiguous. The CDR3 loop is CASSYSGSDPIAQHF. The CDR3 nucleotides are TGTGCCAGCAGTTATTCGGGGAGTGACCCTATCGCCCAGCATTTT.